These T cell receptor beta chains were read from a single sample in a study of beta chain features in type 1 diabetes. The protocol was immunoSEQ multiplex PCR, while the TCRdb copy is restricted to in-frame clones and leaves out a portion. The sample shows more than 8,000 clones, approximately 78% of them seen only once. Input material: Tregs from blood. The receptors stem from a woman under 30 in good health. The CDR3 runs from the conserved cysteine through the conserved F or W. D genes are given only for firm matches. Rows give clone size only sometimes, using once, few, many, or a class for an expanded clone.

>TRBV6-6|12|NA|TRBJ2-7|NA
CASSYRGYEQYF
TGTGCCAGCAGTTACAGGGGTTACGAGCAGTACTTC
>TRBV6-6|14|NA|TRBJ2-1|once
CASSYSAVRNEQFF
TGTGCCAGCAGTTACTCGGCGGTGCGAAATGAGCAGTTCTTC
>TRBV5-7|16|TRBD1|TRBJ1-6|NA
CASSATGGRSNSPLHF
TGTGCCAGCAGTGCGACAGGGGGCAGGAGCAATTCACCCCTCCACTTT
>TRBV19|13|NA|TRBJ2-2|NA
CASSRFGTGELFF
TGTGCCAGTAGTAGATTCGGGACCGGGGAGCTGTTTTTT
>TRBV15|17|TRBD2|TRBJ2-5|NA
CATSREGKLAGVETQYF
TGTGCCACCAGCAGAGAGGGAAAACTAGCGGGAGTTGAGACCCAGTACTTC
>TRBV19|14|TRBD2|TRBJ2-1|NA
CASSSGLAGSEQFF
TGTGCCAGTAGCTCGGGACTAGCGGGCTCTGAGCAGTTCTTC
>TRBV7-9|17|TRBD2|TRBJ2-3|NA
CASSFSLAGGGTDTQYF
TGTGCCAGCAGCTTCTCCCTAGCGGGAGGTGGCACAGATACGCAGTATTTT
>TRBV5-1|14|TRBD1|TRBJ1-2|NA
CASSRDRAFYGYTF
TGCGCCAGCAGCCGAGACAGGGCCTTCTATGGCTACACCTTC
>TRBV7-2|14|NA|TRBJ1-5|NA
CASSLRPTAGPQHF
TGTGCCAGCAGCCTAAGACCGACGGCAGGGCCCCAGCATTTT
>TRBV18|15|TRBD2|TRBJ2-1|few
CASSPLAGYHNEQFF
TGTGCCAGCTCACCTCTAGCGGGGTATCACAATGAGCAGTTCTTC
>TRBV6-6|13|NA|TRBJ2-5|NA
CASSTDNGKTQYF
TGTGCCAGCAGCACGGACAACGGAAAGACCCAGTACTTC
>TRBV4-2|15|TRBD1|TRBJ1-4|NA
CASSQGTGDYEKLFF
TGTGCCAGCAGCCAAGGGACAGGGGATTATGAAAAACTGTTTTTT
>TRBV6-1|13|NA|TRBJ1-2|once
CASSARFFYGYTF
TGTGCCAGCAGTGCGCGGTTCTTTTATGGCTACACCTTC
>TRBV7-2|18|TRBD1|TRBJ2-6|NA
CASSLRRQGVPGANVLTF
TGTGCCAGCAGCCTACGACGACAGGGGGTACCTGGGGCCAACGTCCTGACTTTC
>TRBV7-9|15|NA|TRBJ1-4|once
CASSRPTGINEKLFF
TGTGCCAGCAGCCGACCGACAGGAATCAATGAAAAACTGTTTTTT
>TRBV30|15|TRBD1|TRBJ1-2|few
CAWSRPRTGTNGYTF
TGTGCCTGGAGTCGACCCCGGACAGGAACGAATGGCTACACCTTC
>TRBV6-1|12|TRBD1|TRBJ2-1|NA
CASSLNRDRVIF
TGTGCCAGCAGCCTAAACCGGGACAGGGTTATCTTC